The 29 T cell receptor beta chains in this list originate from one sample, sequenced in a study of CXCR3-negative and CXCR3-positive naive CD8 T cells. General study points: TRB CDR3s were more hydrophobic in CXCR3-positive than in CXCR3-negative naive cells.

Their antigen targets remain unknown. The libraries of TRB cDNA were constructed through 5' RACE using UMI labels. TCRdb reanalyzed the 5' RACE reads and collapses them to one entry per CDR3 protein, without DNA. In all, the sample yields around 120,000 distinct CDR3 sequences. Sequencing input: naive CXCR3+ CD8+ T cells from blood. As for subset: CD45RO-CCR7+CD27+CD95- naive CD8+ T cells expressing CXCR3 (TNR3+). These receptors originate from a human donor in good health. Some clones in this sample may be carry-over from other donors' samples.

The V gene is TRBV7-3, the J gene TRBJ1-4; TCRdb indicates TRBD1, and absent DNA this call remains unverified. The CDR3 extends over 23 amino acids. Germline values: CDR1 SGHTA, CDR2 FQGTGA. The CDR3 loop is CASSPKPGQGRQRGIATNEKLFF.

This chain connects TRBV25-1 to TRBJ1-2; TCRdb's D call, TRBD1, is unchecked because there is no DNA. Per germline, CDR1 MGHDK and CDR2 SYGVNS. CDR3 size: 17 residues. The CDR3 loop reads CASSEYPPPDTLQGYTF.

The chain is built from TRBV7-8 and TRBJ2-1; TCRdb's assignment of TRBD1 cannot be checked, as there is no DNA. CDR1 and CDR2 (germline): SGHVS, FQNEAQ. This CDR3 comprises 15 residues. The CDR3 spells CASSHVTGFNNEQFF.

V is TRBV7-6 and J is TRBJ2-6. The length of the CDR3 is 17 residues. Germline CDR1 and CDR2: SGHVS and FNYEAQ. CDR3: CASSFEFIPSGANVLTF.

V and J are TRBV29-1 and TRBJ2-1; there is no DNA to check the TCRdb D call of TRBD2. Germline V CDR1 and CDR2: SQVTM, ANQGSEA. The CDR3 contains 20 residues. The CDR3 loop reads CSVEDREREVRLGSYNEQFF.

This rearrangement joins TRBV12-3 or TRBV12-4 to TRBJ1-5. The CDR3 has 14 residues. CDR3 region: CASSDRALNQPQHF.

The chain employs TRBV6-5 and TRBJ2-5. CDR3 size: 14 residues. The germline gives CDR1 MNHEY, CDR2 SVGAGI. CDR3 loop: CASSYSIGQETQYF.

The chain combines TRBV2 with TRBJ2-6; TCRdb proposes TRBD1, but this gene call is untestable without DNA. CDR1 is SNHLY and CDR2 is FYNNEI in the germline V gene. This CDR3 region has 18 residues. The CDR3 sequence is CASSVTGVEFSGANVLTF.

J is TRBJ2-1 and V is TRBV29-1; TCRdb's D gene call, TRBD2, goes unchecked for lack of DNA. There are 13 residues in the CDR3. CDR1 is SQVTM and CDR2 is ANQGSEA in the germline V gene. The CDR3 sequence: CSVTTGTRNEQFF.

The rearrangement joins TRBV4-1 to TRBJ2-1. Germline values: CDR1 MGHRA, CDR2 YSYEKL. CDR3 size: 12 residues. CDR3 sequence reads: CASSELGREQFF.

The chain uses TRBV19 and TRBJ1-1; TCRdb outputs TRBD1, but without DNA this stays unchecked. The germline V gene has CDR1 LNHDA and CDR2 SQIVND (reference sequence). The CDR3 is 14 residues long. CDR3 loop: CASSMTGTGTEAFF.

The V and J genes are TRBV4-1 and TRBJ2-1; TCRdb's D call of TRBD1 is untestable without DNA. From germline, CDR1 is MGHRA and CDR2 YSYEKL. The CDR3 covers 14 residues. This CDR3 is CASSRRQGSDEQFF.

The rearrangement links TRBV12-3 or TRBV12-4 to TRBJ2-3; TCRdb outputs TRBD2, but without DNA this stays unchecked. The CDR3 spans 13 residues. The CDR3 here is CASQAGGPDTQYF.

The V call is TRBV2, the J call TRBJ2-3; without DNA, the TCRdb call of TRBD2 cannot be checked. The germline CDR1 and CDR2 sequences are SNHLY and FYNNEI. This CDR3 has 16 amino acids. The CDR3 region is CASSERGGGGTDTQYF. Drawing the rest from reference TRBV2 and TRBJ2-3, the complete variable domain is EPEVTQTPSHQVTQMGQEVILRCVPISNHLYFYWYRQILGQKVEFLVSFYNNEISEKSEIFDDQFSVERPDGSNFTLKIRSTKLEDSAMYFCASSERGGGGTDTQYFGPGTRLTVL.

The CDR3 reads CASSREYSQGNEQFF. The rearrangement links TRBV28 to TRBJ2-1; TCRdb gives TRBD1 as the D gene, but with no DNA this cannot be confirmed. Germline V gene sequence: CDR1 MDHEN, CDR2 SYDVKM. The CDR3 totals 15 residues.

V gene TRBV10-3 combines with J gene TRBJ2-3; TCRdb picks TRBD1, but there is no DNA to check that call. Germline CDR1 and CDR2: ENHRY and SYGVKD. This CDR3 has 16 amino acids. CDR3: CAIGPGVGLNTDTQYF.

The V gene is TRBV7-9, the J gene TRBJ1-5; the TCRdb D gene call, TRBD1, has no DNA to confirm it. Germline lookup yields CDR1 SEHNR and CDR2 FQNEAQ (reference sequence). The CDR3 contains 15 residues. Here the CDR3 reads CASSPAGGGNQPQHF.

The genes are TRBV6-5 and TRBJ1-2; the D call of TRBD1 rests on TCRdb alone, since no DNA is present to check it. From germline, CDR1 is MNHEY and CDR2 SVGAGI. The CDR3 totals 13 residues. The CDR3 reads CASAGAALEGYTF.

V is TRBV12-3 or TRBV12-4 and J is TRBJ1-1; TCRdb names TRBD1, which stays unverified in the absence of DNA. This CDR3 region has 14 residues. CDR3 region: CASSGRDTNTEAFF.

This rearrangement joins TRBV14 to TRBJ2-5; TCRdb names TRBD2, which stays unverified in the absence of DNA. CDR1 is SGHDN and CDR2 is FVKESK in the germline V gene. This CDR3 has 15 residues. This CDR3 is CASSPPGLAAETQYF.

The rearrangement joins TRBV9 to TRBJ2-5; the TCRdb D gene call, TRBD2, has no DNA to confirm it. CDR1 SGDLS and CDR2 YYNGEE come from the germline V gene. This CDR3 is built from 17 residues. CDR3 residues: CASSPGGSSGRGKTQYF.

V and J are TRBV28 and TRBJ1-2. Looked up from germline, CDR1 is MDHEN and CDR2 is SYDVKM. This CDR3 contains 13 residues. The chain's CDR3 is CASSYDMNYGYTF.

The rearrangement joins TRBV6-2 or TRBV6-3 to TRBJ2-7; the D gene TCRdb calls, TRBD2, cannot be checked with no DNA. The CDR3 runs to 15 residues. Germline-derived CDR1 and CDR2 are MNHEY and SVGEGT. CDR3 loop: CASSPPRPISYEQYF.

This sequence joins TRBV7-3 and TRBJ1-1; TCRdb's D gene call, TRBD1, goes unchecked for lack of DNA. The germline V gene has CDR1 SGHTA and CDR2 FQGTGA. This CDR3 has 14 residues. The CDR3 reads CASSVGRGQDEAFF.

J is TRBJ2-7 and V is TRBV14; TCRdb lists TRBD2, though no DNA is available to test this call. This CDR3 contains 16 residues. Germline-derived CDR1 and CDR2 are SGHDN and FVKESK. This chain's CDR3 is CASSQGPREGGYEQYF.

The chain is built from TRBV28 and TRBJ2-5. The germline CDR1 and CDR2 sequences are MDHEN and SYDVKM. The CDR3 loop spans 13 amino acids. The CDR3 reads CASSFAGQETQYF.

This chain uses TRBV5-1 with TRBJ2-7; absent DNA, TCRdb's TRBD2 call cannot be checked. Germline CDR1 reads SGHRS; CDR2 reads YFSETQ. The CDR3 is 14 residues long. CDR3 in amino acids: CASSLGVPIHEQYF.

The chain links TRBV29-1 to TRBJ2-5; TCRdb's assignment of TRBD1 cannot be checked, as there is no DNA. In germline, CDR1 is SQVTM, CDR2 ANQGSEA. CDR3 length equals 14 residues. The chain's CDR3 is CSVVEDSRDETQYF. Full variable domain (rest looked up from reference TRBV29-1 and TRBJ2-5): SAVISQKPSRDICQRGTSLTIQCQVDSQVTMMFWYRQQPGQSLTLIATANQGSEATYESGFVIDKFPISRPNLTFSTLTVSNMSPEDSSIYLCSVVEDSRDETQYFGPGTRLLVL.

The chain employs TRBV4-3 and TRBJ1-4; the D gene TCRdb calls, TRBD1, cannot be checked with no DNA. Germline V gene lookup returns CDR1 LGHNA and CDR2 YSLEER. The CDR3 loop spans 15 amino acids. CDR3: CASSRLDSQGEKLFF.